These T cell receptor beta chains were read from a single sample in a study of blood T cells in healthy people across ages. TCRdb reprocessed the 5' RACE reads via MiXCR and lists one record per CDR3 protein. Of some 940,000 distinct CDR3 sequences in the sample, around 29% were seen once. The data were also submitted as part of a second study, on T cells of mothers and their children.

The sample was blood. These receptors were obtained from a middle-aged woman in good health. Each CDR3 is given with its conserved first and last residue. The D gene is left open where the match is weak. Size values are once, few and many counts, or a class for expanded clones, and some rows have none.

D gene	V gene	J gene	clone size	CDR3 DNA	CDR3 protein
-	TRBV7-2	TRBJ2-3	few	TGTGCCAGCAGCCCATTGTGGACTAGCACAGATACGCAGTATTTT	CASSPLWTSTDTQYF
-	TRBV5-1	TRBJ2-7	-	TGCGCCAGCAGCTCCAGTGGTTCCCACGAGCAGTACTTC	CASSSSGSHEQYF
TRBD1	TRBV7-9	TRBJ2-5	few	TGTGCCAGCAGCTCCGGGACAGGGGTGATGGAGACCCAGTACTTC	CASSSGTGVMETQYF
-	TRBV28	TRBJ2-5	-	TGTGCCAGCAGTTTAAAGGTGACCCAGTACTTC	CASSLKVTQYF
-	TRBV5-5	TRBJ2-7	many	TGTGCCAGCAGCTCGAGGGCCGTCGTGTCCTACGAGCAGTACTTC	CASSSRAVVSYEQYF
-	TRBV12-3/TRBV12-4	TRBJ2-4	-	TGTGCCAGCAGCTTTCTAGCCAAAAACATTCAGTACTTC	CASSFLAKNIQYF
-	TRBV7-6	TRBJ2-4	-	TGTGCCAGCAGCTTAGCGCCTCACGGCAACGGCTACAATGAGCAGTACTTC	CASSLAPHGNGYNEQYF
-	TRBV9	TRBJ2-1	many	TGTGCCAGCAGCCCCGTCCAAACGGGTGAGCAGTTCTTC	CASSPVQTGEQFF
TRBD1	TRBV12-3/TRBV12-4	TRBJ2-7	many	TGTGCCAGCAGCCCCCGTCCGGGACAGACCTACGAGCAGTACTTC	CASSPRPGQTYEQYF
TRBD1	TRBV7-2	TRBJ2-7	few	TGTGCCAGCAGCCTACACTGGACAGGGAACTACGAGCAGTACTTC	CASSLHWTGNYEQYF
TRBD2	TRBV4-1	TRBJ2-5	few	TGCGCCAGCAGCCAAATGGGGACTAGCGGGGAAGAGACCCAGTACTTC	CASSQMGTSGEETQYF
TRBD1	TRBV27	TRBJ2-1	-	TGTGCCAGCAGTTTGGGACAGGGCCACCATGAGCAGTTCTTC	CASSLGQGHHEQFF
-	TRBV28	TRBJ1-1	many	TGTGCCAGCAGTTCACCGGGACGCCTGAACACTGAAGCTTTCTTT	CASSSPGRLNTEAFF
-	TRBV12-3/TRBV12-4	TRBJ2-4	-	TGTGCCAGCAGCCCCCCTTTTGGGAGCGAGGGTAAAAACATTCAGTACTTC	CASSPPFGSEGKNIQYF
-	TRBV20-1	TRBJ2-1	-	TGCAGTGCTAGATCAAGCCGAACCCTCTACAATGAGCAGTTCTTC	CSARSSRTLYNEQFF
-	TRBV7-9	TRBJ2-6	many	TGTGCCAGCAGCTTATCAATTCCTGGGGCCAACGTCCTGACTTTC	CASSLSIPGANVLTF
-	TRBV7-9	TRBJ2-1	many	TGTGCCAGCAGCCATGTTCGGGGGACGTTTATCAATGAGCAGTTCTTC	CASSHVRGTFINEQFF
TRBD1	TRBV5-1	TRBJ2-1	-	TGCGCCAGCAGCCTGGGACAGGGAGGTGAGCAGGTCTTC	CASSLGQGGEQVF
-	TRBV7-8	TRBJ1-1	-	TGTGCCAGCAGAAATACAGGTACTGAAGCTTTCTTT	CASRNTGTEAFF
-	TRBV20-1	TRBJ2-3	-	TGCAGTGCTCCATTCGGGGGACGCACAGATACGCAGTATTTT	CSAPFGGRTDTQYF
TRBD2	TRBV4-1	TRBJ2-3	few	TGCGCCAGCAGCCCCTATAGCGGGGACACAGATACGCAGTATTTT	CASSPYSGDTDTQYF
-	TRBV5-1	TRBJ1-1	many	TGCGCCAGCAGCTTGGCTGCCGGACACTTTGAAGCTTTCTTT	CASSLAAGHFEAFF
-	TRBV24-1	TRBJ1-2	-	TGTGCCACCAGTGAGCAGTTAAGGGGCTACACCTTC	CATSEQLRGYTF
-	TRBV3-1	TRBJ2-7	-	TGTGCCAGCAGCCCCGACAGATCAATAGGCGAGCAGTACTTC	CASSPDRSIGEQYF
-	TRBV4-1	TRBJ1-5	-	TGCGCCAGCAGCCAAGACGGACAGTTTGATCAGCCCCAGCATTTT	CASSQDGQFDQPQHF
TRBD2	TRBV12-3/TRBV12-4	TRBJ2-7	many	TGTGCCAGCAGTTTAAAGCGGGGGTACTACGAGCAGTACTTC	CASSLKRGYYEQYF
-	TRBV5-1	TRBJ2-7	-	TGCGCCAGCAGCTTGTGGACTCCTCCCTACGAGCAGTACTTC	CASSLWTPPYEQYF
-	TRBV7-2	TRBJ1-1	-	TGTGCCAGCAGCTTATCCGCAGGGCTGAACATTGAAGCTTTCTTT	CASSLSAGLNIEAFF
TRBD2	TRBV12-3/TRBV12-4	TRBJ2-7	-	TGTGCCAGCAGTTTAAGAGGGGGACTAGCGGGGGTCCGCGCCTACGAGCAGTACTTC	CASSLRGGLAGVRAYEQYF
TRBD1	TRBV7-8	TRBJ1-1	few	TGTGCCAGCAGCTTAGTCACAGGGGGGATTACTGAAGCTTTCTTT	CASSLVTGGITEAFF
-	TRBV6-5	TRBJ2-7	-	TGTGCCAGCAGTTTCTCAGGGGGGGGCTACGAGCAGTACTTC	CASSFSGGGYEQYF
TRBD2	TRBV20-1	TRBJ2-5	many	TGCAGCGCGCGAACTAGCGGGGGGCCCGAGACCCAGTACTTC	CSARTSGGPETQYF
-	TRBV2	TRBJ2-1	-	TGTGCCAGGAGACTCGAAGCAGGCAATGAGCAGTTCTTC	CARRLEAGNEQFF
TRBD1	TRBV7-9	TRBJ1-1	-	TGTGCCAGCAGCTCTGACAGGGATTCGTTGGAAGCTTTCTTT	CASSSDRDSLEAFF
TRBD2	TRBV18	TRBJ2-7	few	TGTGCCAGCTCACTATCCGGGGGGGCCCCCGGCTACGAGCAGTACTTC	CASSLSGGAPGYEQYF
-	TRBV7-2	TRBJ2-2	-	TGTGCCAGCAGCCCCGCCAGCACGGTTAACACCGGGGAGCTGTTTTTT	CASSPASTVNTGELFF
-	TRBV20-1	TRBJ2-7	few	TGCAGTGCTAGATGGGGCGACAGGATTAATACGGGCGAGCAGTACTTC	CSARWGDRINTGEQYF
TRBD1	TRBV18	TRBJ2-7	many	TGTGCCAGCTCACCACGGACAGGGAGAGTAGACGAGCAGTACTTC	CASSPRTGRVDEQYF
-	TRBV28	TRBJ1-4	once	TGTGCCACCTCGGATCCGAGCAGGGAAAAACTGTTTTTT	CATSDPSREKLFF
-	TRBV12-3/TRBV12-4	TRBJ1-1	few	TGTGCCAGCAGTCCGAGGCGAAGCGGAGACACTGAAGCTTTCTTT	CASSPRRSGDTEAFF
-	TRBV6-1	TRBJ2-3	-	TGTGCCAGCAGTGAAGAGGAGGCGATAGATACGCAGTATTTT	CASSEEEAIDTQYF
TRBD1	TRBV3-1	TRBJ1-1	once	TGTGCCAGCAGCCAGGGACAGTTCAACACTGAAGCTTTCTTT	CASSQGQFNTEAFF
-	TRBV6-6	TRBJ2-3	few	TGTGCCAGCCGAGGGGGGTGGATGAGCACAGATACGCAGTATTTT	CASRGGWMSTDTQYF
-	TRBV3-1	TRBJ2-7	many	TGTGCCAGCAGCCAAGATTGGTACGAGCAGTACTTC	CASSQDWYEQYF
TRBD2	TRBV11-2	TRBJ2-5	many	TGTGCCAGCAGCTTAGGTTGGGGGGGAGAGACCCAGTACTTC	CASSLGWGGETQYF
-	TRBV28	TRBJ2-7	many	TGTGCCAGCAGTTCCCTCTACGAGCAGTACTTC	CASSSLYEQYF
-	TRBV30	TRBJ1-6	-	TGTGCCTGGAGTGAGGTTGGAGACAGTGATTCACCCCTCCACTTT	CAWSEVGDSDSPLHF
-	TRBV20-1	TRBJ1-5	few	TGCAGTGCTAGTGAGATGGAGGGATTGGGTAGCAATCAGCCCCAGCATTTT	CSASEMEGLGSNQPQHF
TRBD2	TRBV7-2	TRBJ2-7	many	TGTGCCAGCAGCTTAGGACTAGCTCAGTACGAGCAGTACTTC	CASSLGLAQYEQYF